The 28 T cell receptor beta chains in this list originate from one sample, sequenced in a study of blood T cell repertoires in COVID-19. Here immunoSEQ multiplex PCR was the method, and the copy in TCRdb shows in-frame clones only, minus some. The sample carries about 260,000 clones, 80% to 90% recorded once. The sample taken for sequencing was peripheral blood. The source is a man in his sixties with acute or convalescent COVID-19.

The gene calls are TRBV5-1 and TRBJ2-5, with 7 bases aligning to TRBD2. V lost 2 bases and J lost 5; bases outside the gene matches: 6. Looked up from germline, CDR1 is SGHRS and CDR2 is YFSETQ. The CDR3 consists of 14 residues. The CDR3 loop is CASSFSGTTETQYF. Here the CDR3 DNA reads TGCGCCAGCAGCTTTTCCGGGACTACCGAGACCCAGTACTTC. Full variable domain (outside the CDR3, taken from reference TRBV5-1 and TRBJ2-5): KAGVTQTPRYLIKTRGQQVTLSCSPISGHRSVSWYQQTPGQGLQFLFEYFSETQRNKGNFPGRFSGRQFSNSRSEMNVSTLELGDSALYLCASSFSGTTETQYFGPGTRLLVL.

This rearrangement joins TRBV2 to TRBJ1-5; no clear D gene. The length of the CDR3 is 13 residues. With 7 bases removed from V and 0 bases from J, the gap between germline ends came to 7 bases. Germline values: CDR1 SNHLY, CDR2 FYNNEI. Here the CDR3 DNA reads TGTGCCAGCATTGCAGATAGCAATCAGCCCCAGCATTTT. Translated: CASIADSNQPQHF.

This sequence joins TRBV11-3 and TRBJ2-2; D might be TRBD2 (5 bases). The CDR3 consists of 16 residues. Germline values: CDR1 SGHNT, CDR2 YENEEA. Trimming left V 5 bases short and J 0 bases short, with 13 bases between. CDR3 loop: CASSPAGQTNTGELFF. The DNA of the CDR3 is TGTGCCAGCAGCCCGGCGGGTCAGACGAACACCGGGGAGCTGTTTTTT.

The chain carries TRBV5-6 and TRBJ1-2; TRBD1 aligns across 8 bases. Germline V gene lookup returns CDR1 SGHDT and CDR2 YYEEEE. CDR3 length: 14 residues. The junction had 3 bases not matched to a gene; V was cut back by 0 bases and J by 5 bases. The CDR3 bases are TGTGCCAGCAGCTTGGGGGACAGGTCGTATGGCTACACCTTC. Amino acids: CASSLGDRSYGYTF. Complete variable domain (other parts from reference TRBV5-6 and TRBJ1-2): DAGVTQSPTHLIKTRGQQVTLRCSPKSGHDTVSWYQQALGQGPQFIFQYYEEEERQRGNFPDRFSGHQFPNYSSELNVNALLLGDSALYLCASSLGDRSYGYTFGSGTRLTVV.

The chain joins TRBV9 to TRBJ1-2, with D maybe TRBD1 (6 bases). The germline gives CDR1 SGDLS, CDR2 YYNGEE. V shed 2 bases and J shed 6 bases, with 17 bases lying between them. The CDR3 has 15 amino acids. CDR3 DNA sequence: TGTGCCAGCAGCGTTAGGGACACTAATTTTCATGGCTACACCTTC. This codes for CASSVRDTNFHGYTF.

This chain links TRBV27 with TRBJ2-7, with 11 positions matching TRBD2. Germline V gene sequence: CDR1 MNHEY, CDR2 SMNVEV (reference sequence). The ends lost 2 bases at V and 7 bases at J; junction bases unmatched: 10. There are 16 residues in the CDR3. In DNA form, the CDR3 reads TGTGCCAGCAGTTTAGGGACTAGCGGTGCTAGGGGGGAGCAGTACTTC. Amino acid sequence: CASSLGTSGARGEQYF.

CDR3 sequence reads: CASSLGTDHQETQYF. DNA for the CDR3: TGTGCCAGCAGCTTAGGAACAGACCACCAAGAGACCCAGTACTTC. The V call is TRBV11-3, the J call TRBJ2-5; D unclear. The CDR3 has 15 residues. Germline-derived CDR1 and CDR2 are SGHNT and YENEEA. With 1 base removed from V and 0 bases from J, the gap between germline ends came to 9 bases.

The CDR3: CASKRGNSKFGYTF. DNA of the CDR3: TGTGCCAGTAAGCGGGGAAATTCTAAGTTTGGCTACACCTTC. The genes are TRBV19 and TRBJ1-2; D unresolved. This CDR3 is built from 14 residues. V lost 7 bases to trimming and J lost 7 bases, with 19 bases between them. CDR1 LNHDA and CDR2 SQIVND come from the germline V gene (reference sequence).

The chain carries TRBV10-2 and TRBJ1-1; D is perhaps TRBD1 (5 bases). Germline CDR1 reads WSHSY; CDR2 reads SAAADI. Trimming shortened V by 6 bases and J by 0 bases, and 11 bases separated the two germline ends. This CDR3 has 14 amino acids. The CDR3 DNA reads TGCGCCAGCAGCCGGGGGTACATGAACACTGAAGCTTTCTTT. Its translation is CASSRGYMNTEAFF.

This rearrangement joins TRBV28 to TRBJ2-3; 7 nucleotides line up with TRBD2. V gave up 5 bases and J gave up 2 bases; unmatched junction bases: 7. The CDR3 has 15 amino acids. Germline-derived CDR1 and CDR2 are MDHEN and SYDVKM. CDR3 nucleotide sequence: TGTGCCAGCAGTAGCCCCCGACTAGCCACAGATACGCAGTATTTT. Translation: CASSSPRLATDTQYF.

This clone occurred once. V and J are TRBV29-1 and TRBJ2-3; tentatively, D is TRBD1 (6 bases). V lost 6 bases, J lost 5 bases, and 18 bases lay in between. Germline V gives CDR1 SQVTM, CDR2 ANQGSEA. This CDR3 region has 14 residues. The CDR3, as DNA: TGCAGCGTAGTGCAGAGGGGGTTTGGAGATACGCAGTATTTT. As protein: CSVVQRGFGDTQYF.

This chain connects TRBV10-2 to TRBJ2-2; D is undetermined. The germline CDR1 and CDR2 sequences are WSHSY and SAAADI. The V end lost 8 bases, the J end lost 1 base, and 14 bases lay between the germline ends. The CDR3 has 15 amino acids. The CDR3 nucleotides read TGCGCCAGCCGGTCTAGGCTCGAGAACACCGGGGAGCTGTTTTTT. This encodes CASRSRLENTGELFF.

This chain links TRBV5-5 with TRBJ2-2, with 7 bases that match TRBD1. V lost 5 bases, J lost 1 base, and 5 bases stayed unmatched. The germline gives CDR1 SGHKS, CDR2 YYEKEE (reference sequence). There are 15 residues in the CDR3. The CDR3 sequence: CASRPGTVNTGELFF. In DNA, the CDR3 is TGTGCCAGCAGGCCCGGGACAGTGAACACCGGGGAGCTGTTTTTT.

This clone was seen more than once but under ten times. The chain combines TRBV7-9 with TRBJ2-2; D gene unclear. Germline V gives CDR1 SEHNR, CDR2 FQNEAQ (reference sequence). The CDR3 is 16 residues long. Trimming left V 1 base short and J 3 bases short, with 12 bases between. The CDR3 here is CASSLVGGTHTGELFF. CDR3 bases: TGTGCCAGCAGCTTAGTAGGCGGAACTCACACCGGGGAGCTGTTTTTT.

CDR3 bases: TGTGCCAGCAGCTTCACTAGCGGGGGCCTCTACGAGCAGTACTTC. Its protein is CASSFTSGGLYEQYF. The rearrangement uses TRBV11-2 and TRBJ2-7; TRBD2 matches 11 bases. The CDR3 loop spans 15 amino acids. The V gene end was trimmed by 3 bases and the J gene end by 3 bases; junction bases not matched to a gene: 4. Germline assignment: CDR1 SGHAT and CDR2 FQNNGV.

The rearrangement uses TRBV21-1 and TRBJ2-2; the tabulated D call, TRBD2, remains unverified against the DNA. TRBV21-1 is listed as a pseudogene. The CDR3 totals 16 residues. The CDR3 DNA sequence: TGTGCCAGCGAGAGAAGAGGTTCACGTAACACCGGGGAGCTGTTTTTT. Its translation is CASERRGSRNTGELFF.

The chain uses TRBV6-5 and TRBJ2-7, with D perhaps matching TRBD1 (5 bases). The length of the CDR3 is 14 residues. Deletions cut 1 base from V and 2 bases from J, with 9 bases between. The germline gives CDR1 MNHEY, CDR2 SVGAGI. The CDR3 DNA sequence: TGTGCCAGCAGTTACTGGCAGGGCGCCTACGAGCAGTACTTC. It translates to CASSYWQGAYEQYF.

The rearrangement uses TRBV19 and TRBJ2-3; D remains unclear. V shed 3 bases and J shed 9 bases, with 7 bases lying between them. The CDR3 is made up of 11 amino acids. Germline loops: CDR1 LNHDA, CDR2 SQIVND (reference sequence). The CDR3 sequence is CASSIEQTQYF. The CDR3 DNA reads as TGTGCCAGTAGTATCGAACAGACGCAGTATTTT.

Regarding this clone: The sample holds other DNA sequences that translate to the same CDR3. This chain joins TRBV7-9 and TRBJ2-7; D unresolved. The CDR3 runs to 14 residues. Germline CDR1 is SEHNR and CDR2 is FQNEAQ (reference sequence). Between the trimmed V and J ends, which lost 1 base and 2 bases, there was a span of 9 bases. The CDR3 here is CASSLGLDPYEQYF. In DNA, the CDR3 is TGTGCCAGCAGCTTAGGGCTAGACCCCTACGAGCAGTACTTC.

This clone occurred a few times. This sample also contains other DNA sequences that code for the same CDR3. The CDR3: CASSAAGGYNEQFF. The CDR3 region has the DNA TGTGCCAGCAGTGCAGCGGGAGGCTACAATGAGCAGTTCTTC. The genes are TRBV6-4 and TRBJ2-1; 9 nucleotides match TRBD2. CDR1 is MRHNA, CDR2 SNTAGT, per germline. The CDR3 covers 14 residues. The V and J ends lost 4 bases and 3 bases, in that order; junction bases with no gene match: 1.

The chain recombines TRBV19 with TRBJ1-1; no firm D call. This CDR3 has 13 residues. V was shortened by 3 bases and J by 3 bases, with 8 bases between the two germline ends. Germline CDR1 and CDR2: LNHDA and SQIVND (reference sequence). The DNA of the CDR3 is TGTGCCAGTAGTATCCAAACGGACACTGAAGCTTTCTTT. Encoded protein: CASSIQTDTEAFF. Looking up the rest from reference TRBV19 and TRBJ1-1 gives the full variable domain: DGGITQSPKYLFRKEGQNVTLSCEQNLNHDAMYWYRQDPGQGLRLIYYSQIVNDFQKGDIAEGYSVSREKKESFPLTVTSAQKNPTAFYLCASSIQTDTEAFFGQGTRLTVV.

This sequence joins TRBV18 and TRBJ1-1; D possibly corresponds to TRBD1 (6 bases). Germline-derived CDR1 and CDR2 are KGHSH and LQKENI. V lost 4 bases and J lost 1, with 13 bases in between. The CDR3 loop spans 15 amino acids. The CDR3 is CASSLHRDPNTEAFF. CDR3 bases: TGTGCCAGCTCACTCCACAGGGACCCGAACACTGAAGCTTTCTTT.

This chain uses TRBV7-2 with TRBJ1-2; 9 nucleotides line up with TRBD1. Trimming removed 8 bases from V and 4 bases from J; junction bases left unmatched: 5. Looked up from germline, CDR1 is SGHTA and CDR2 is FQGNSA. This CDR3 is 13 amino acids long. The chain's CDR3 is CASRPGQGYGYTF. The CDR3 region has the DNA TGTGCCAGCCGCCCGGGACAGGGCTATGGCTACACCTTC. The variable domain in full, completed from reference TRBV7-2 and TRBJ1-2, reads GAGVSQSPSNKVTEKGKDVELRCDPISGHTALYWYRQSLGQGLEFLIYFQGNSAPDKSGLPSDRFSAERTGGSVSTLTIQRTQQEDSAVYLCASRPGQGYGYTFGSGTRLTVV.

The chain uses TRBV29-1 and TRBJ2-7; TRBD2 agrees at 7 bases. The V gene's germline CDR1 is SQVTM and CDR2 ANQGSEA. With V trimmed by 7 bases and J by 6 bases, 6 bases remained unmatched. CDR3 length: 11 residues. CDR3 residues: CSGGSGGEQYF. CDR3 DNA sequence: TGCAGCGGGGGGTCGGGGGGCGAGCAGTACTTC.

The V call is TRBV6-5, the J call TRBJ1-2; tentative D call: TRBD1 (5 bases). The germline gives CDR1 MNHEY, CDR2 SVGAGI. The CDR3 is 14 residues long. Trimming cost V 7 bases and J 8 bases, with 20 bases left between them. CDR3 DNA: TGTGCCAGCATAGGATTGGGGGGGTTGGAAGGCTACACCTTC. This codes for CASIGLGGLEGYTF.

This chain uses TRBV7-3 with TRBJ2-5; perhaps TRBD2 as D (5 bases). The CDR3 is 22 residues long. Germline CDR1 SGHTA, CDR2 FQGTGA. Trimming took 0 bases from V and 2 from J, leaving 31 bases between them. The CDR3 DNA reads TGTGCCAGCAGCTTAACGGGCTCTCGGGGATGGGAATTGGCAGGAGGTCAAGAGACCCAGTACTTC. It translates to CASSLTGSRGWELAGGQETQYF.

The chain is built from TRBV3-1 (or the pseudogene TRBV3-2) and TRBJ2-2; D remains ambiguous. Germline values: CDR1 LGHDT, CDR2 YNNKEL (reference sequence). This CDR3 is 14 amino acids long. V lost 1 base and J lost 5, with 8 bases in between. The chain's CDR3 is CASSQAQITGELFF. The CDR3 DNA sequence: TGTGCCAGCAGCCAAGCCCAGATAACCGGGGAGCTGTTTTTT.

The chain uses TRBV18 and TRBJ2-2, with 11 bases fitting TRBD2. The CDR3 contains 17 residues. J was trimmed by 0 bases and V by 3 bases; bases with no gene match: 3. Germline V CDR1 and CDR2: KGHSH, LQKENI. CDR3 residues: CASSPGLAVANTGELFF. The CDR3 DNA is TGTGCCAGCTCACCGGGACTAGCGGTCGCGAACACCGGGGAGCTGTTTTTT.